The rows below give T cell receptor beta chains drawn from one sample of a study of breast tumors, draining lymph nodes, adjacent tissues. TCRdb ran MiXCR on the multiplex PCR reads and lists one entry per CDR3 protein. The data hold some 120,000 distinct CDR3 sequences, with 15% to 20% observed a single time. The sample taken for sequencing was axillary lymph node tissue. These TCRs come from a female donor with breast cancer. Some clones in this sample may be carry-over from other donors' samples. Each CDR3 is given with its conserved first and last residue. Rows give clone size only sometimes, using once, few, many, or a class for an expanded clone.

clone_size,j_call,v_call,cdr3_aa
many,TRBJ2-7,TRBV6-5,CATRGLAGGPRYEQYF
once,TRBJ2-1,TRBV5-4,CASSSIAGILSEQFF
NA,TRBJ2-7,TRBV28,CASSSPGTVTYEQYF
many,TRBJ2-3,TRBV9,CASSVGGDRGLTDTQYF
many,TRBJ2-2,TRBV6-5,CASSFRLAGSGTGELFF
many,TRBJ1-5,TRBV6-5,CASKVGSKDQPQHF
many,TRBJ1-6,TRBV27,CASSFHLGNSPLHF
many,TRBJ1-2,TRBV19,CASTLDRQIRFGYTF
few,TRBJ2-7,TRBV28,CASSLESGGPTYEQYF
few,TRBJ1-5,TRBV28,CASSLSQGATDSNQPQHF
many,TRBJ1-6,TRBV20-1,CSARGSLTDGNSPLHF
many,TRBJ2-5,TRBV2,CASSDPRRRGTQYF
many,TRBJ2-5,TRBV7-9,CASSLALGAGETQYF
NA,TRBJ2-2,TRBV5-1,CASSSNTGLAGVGTGELFF
many,TRBJ1-2,TRBV5-6,CASSLSGEIYYGYTF
many,TRBJ1-2,TRBV12-3/TRBV12-4,CASSLKGRYGYTF
many,TRBJ2-1,TRBV4-2,CASSQGPRGSYNEQFF
many,TRBJ2-1,TRBV30,CAWSVRGSDYNEQFF
many,TRBJ1-6,TRBV5-8,CASSLSGTDSPLHF
many,TRBJ2-1,TRBV7-6,CASSFFGLLAGDNEQFF
many,TRBJ2-1,TRBV20-1,CSARDRGTSGGGYNEQFF
many,TRBJ1-4,TRBV20-1,CSAYGQRNEKLFF
few,TRBJ2-1,TRBV11-2,CASSSPGQGANEQFF
NA,TRBJ2-5,TRBV6-6,CASSCSVALGQETQYF
many,TRBJ1-2,TRBV28,CASREDRGSGYTF
few,TRBJ2-2,TRBV5-1,CASSLAGTGPQHKTGELFF
many,TRBJ2-5,TRBV10-3,CAISETSGRSETQYF
many,TRBJ2-1,TRBV19,CASSIPGLAEYNEQFF
many,TRBJ2-1,TRBV20-1,CSAETVAGFNEQFF
many,TRBJ1-2,TRBV20-1,CSAEKRTGVDGYTF
many,TRBJ2-7,TRBV4-2,CASSHLTQTMPLYEQYF
many,TRBJ2-7,TRBV13,CASSSGTDTYEQYF
many,TRBJ2-1,TRBV14,CASSQYTLEQFF
many,TRBJ2-7,TRBV20-1,CSAERDSPYEQYF
few,TRBJ1-1,TRBV5-1,CASSLRGSTEAFF
many,TRBJ2-7,TRBV18,CASSPAQGTSYEQYF
many,TRBJ2-7,TRBV18,CASSPQSGSGYEQYF
many,TRBJ1-6,TRBV10-3,CAIRPGTDYNSPLHF
many,TRBJ1-3,TRBV10-3,CAISDPARSTGEGNTIYF
many,TRBJ2-1,TRBV4-2,CASSQVLGGDEQFF
few,TRBJ2-5,TRBV14,CASSQSGETQYF
many,TRBJ2-7,TRBV19,CASRLEDRDSYEQYF
NA,TRBJ2-7,TRBV27,CASSLREGRYEQYF
NA,TRBJ1-2,TRBV6-5,CASSSTGLANGYTF
many,TRBJ1-6,TRBV5-1,CASSLGTAWNSPLHF
few,TRBJ1-1,TRBV20-1,CSAGGGQGRAEAFF
many,TRBJ2-3,TRBV7-3,CASSLGLASTDTQYF
many,TRBJ2-1,TRBV19,CASSIPGGYNEQFF
many,TRBJ1-2,TRBV6-1,CASRQRSAISNYGYTF
many,TRBJ2-7,TRBV7-9,CASSELHTGGGHEQYF
many,TRBJ2-3,TRBV5-1,CASRWGGSTDTQYF
NA,TRBJ1-2,TRBV28,CASTQDLYGYTF
NA,TRBJ1-1,TRBV5-1,CASSLNLAEAFF
NA,TRBJ1-3,TRBV5-1,CASGLDRTTGNTIYF
many,TRBJ1-4,TRBV7-9,CASSASGTWLFF
many,TRBJ2-5,TRBV6-1,CASRVLAGEGETQYF
many,TRBJ2-3,TRBV9,CASSVGAGLAGTDTQYF
many,TRBJ2-5,TRBV7-3,CASSLGRAETQYF
once,TRBJ2-1,TRBV29-1,CSGLRDFGEQLF
many,TRBJ2-3,TRBV7-9,CASSLWEREDTQYF